This entry lists 12 T cell receptor beta chains sequenced from one sample in a study of beta chain features in type 1 diabetes. Study outcomes and limitations: Researchers report that Type 1 diabetes patients had moderately but significantly shorter TCRB CDR3s across all four CD4+ subsets.

Antigen specificity for these receptors is unknown. The isolated RNA, all of it, was reverse transcribed, so expressed TCRB transcripts were what got sequenced. Measured with immunoSEQ multiplex PCR; TCRdb has only the in-frame clones, and not every one. Of over 150,000 clones listed, less than 9.5% are singletons. Sequenced: central memory CD4+ T cells from blood. Source of these receptors: a woman in her thirties or forties with type 1 diabetes.

In its sample, this clone was seen a few times. This chain connects TRBV7-2 to TRBJ2-2; the match to TRBD2 covers 8 bases. The CDR3 has 15 residues. From germline, CDR1 is SGHTA and CDR2 FQGNSA. V lost 7 bases to trimming and J lost 0 bases; unmatched junction nucleotides: 4. CDR3 coding DNA: TGTGCCAGCACCCGGGGGGGCGCGAACACCGGGGAGCTGTTTTTT. Its protein product is CASTRGGANTGELFF.

This clone was counted only a few times. The chain recombines TRBV5-4 with TRBJ2-3; perhaps TRBD2 as D (5 bases). CDR3 length equals 13 residues. Germline lookup yields CDR1 SGHNT and CDR2 YYREEE (reference sequence). V gave up 0 bases and J gave up 8 bases, with 10 bases separating them. The CDR3 reads CASSLGDRGTQYF. The CDR3 region has the DNA TGTGCCAGCAGCTTGGGTGACCGGGGTACGCAGTATTTT.

The chain combines TRBV6-6 with TRBJ1-5; no reliable D call. Germline V gene data show CDR1 as MNHNY and CDR2 as SVGAGI (reference sequence). This CDR3 spans 12 amino acids. With 7 bases removed from V and 2 bases from J, the gap between germline ends came to 6 bases. The CDR3 nucleotides read TGTGCCAGCACGGAGGGCAATCAGCCCCAGCATTTT. Residues: CASTEGNQPQHF.

The chain couples TRBV9 to TRBJ1-4; D unresolved. This CDR3 has 15 residues. V lost 0 bases and J lost 0, with 6 bases in between. Germline assignment: CDR1 SGDLS and CDR2 YYNGEE. This CDR3 reads CASSVAGTTNEKLFF. Written as DNA, the CDR3 is TGTGCCAGCAGCGTAGCGGGGACAACTAATGAAAAACTGTTTTTT. Full variable domain (missing parts from reference TRBV9 and TRBJ1-4): DSGVTQTPKHLITATGQRVTLRCSPRSGDLSVYWYQQSLDQGLQFLIQYYNGEERAKGNILERFSAQQFPDLHSELNLSSLELGDSALYFCASSVAGTTNEKLFFGSGTQLSVL.

The chain links TRBV7-2 to TRBJ1-6, with D possibly being TRBD1 (5 bases). This CDR3 has 14 residues. Per germline, CDR1 SGHTA and CDR2 FQGNSA. Between the trimmed V and J ends, which lost 4 bases and 6 bases, there was a span of 10 bases. CDR3 loop: CASSSRVFNSPLHF. The CDR3 DNA sequence: TGTGCCAGCAGCTCCAGGGTCTTTAATTCACCCCTCCACTTT.

This clone was seen a few times. The rearrangement uses TRBV29-1 and TRBJ2-7; D possibly corresponds to TRBD1 (6 bases). This CDR3 has 12 residues. Germline V lookup: CDR1 SQVTM, CDR2 ANQGSEA. Trimming took off 5 bases at V and 5 bases at J, with 13 bases between the two ends. The CDR3 coding sequence is TGCAGCGTTTTGCAGGGGAAGAACGAGCAGTACTTC. Encoded protein: CSVLQGKNEQYF.

V is TRBV27 and J is TRBJ2-5; maybe TRBD2 (6 bases). Germline-derived CDR1 and CDR2 are MNHEY and SMNVEV (reference sequence). V lost 4 bases and J lost 5, with 8 bases in between. This CDR3 comprises 12 residues. The CDR3 sequence is CASSSSGETQYF. The CDR3 DNA sequence: TGTGCCAGCAGTTCCAGCGGGGAGACCCAGTACTTC.

This clone came up a few times. The genes are TRBV7-6 and TRBJ2-1, with D possibly TRBD2 on 5 matching bases. V gave up 2 bases and J gave up 6 bases, with 17 bases separating them. The CDR3 totals 16 residues. In germline, CDR1 is SGHVS, CDR2 FNYEAQ. The DNA of the CDR3 is TGTGCCAGCAGCTTAAGACTGGGTCTAGGGAGCAATGAGCAGTTCTTC. Protein: CASSLRLGLGSNEQFF.

The DNA for the CDR3 is TGCAGCATCTCGGGGTCCTTGAACACTGAAGCTTTCTTT. Amino acid sequence: CSISGSLNTEAFF. The rearrangement joins TRBV29-1 to TRBJ1-1; D ambiguous. The CDR3 is 13 residues long. Germline V gene lookup returns CDR1 SQVTM and CDR2 ANQGSEA. V shed 8 bases and J shed 0 bases, with 13 bases lying between them. Complete variable domain (other parts from reference TRBV29-1 and TRBJ1-1): SAVISQKPSRDICQRGTSLTIQCQVDSQVTMMFWYRQQPGQSLTLIATANQGSEATYESGFVIDKFPISRPNLTFSTLTVSNMSPEDSSIYLCSISGSLNTEAFFGQGTRLTVV.

This clone was detected a few times. The V and J genes are TRBV21-1 and TRBJ2-5; TRBD2 reflects the table's D call only, with no check against the DNA. TRBV21-1 is noted as a pseudogene. The CDR3 length is 11 residues. DNA of the CDR3: TGTGCCAGCAGCCCTGTCGAGACCCAGTACTTC. Amino acid sequence: CASSPVETQYF.

This clone was found a few times. CDR3 protein: CASSLGGDTSTEAFF. CDR3 bases: TGCGCCAGCAGCCTGGGGGGGGACACGAGCACTGAAGCTTTCTTT. This chain joins TRBV4-3 and TRBJ1-1; a weak D match, TRBD1 (6 bases). The germline V and J ends were trimmed by 4 bases and 4 bases, with 16 bases remaining between them. The CDR3 is 15 residues long. Germline CDR1 reads LGHNA; CDR2 reads YSLEER.

A few counts support this clone. V usage is TRBV13 and J usage is TRBJ1-6; D ambiguous. The CDR3 contains 15 residues. In germline, CDR1 is PRHDT, CDR2 FYEKMQ (reference sequence). V lost 0 bases to trimming and J lost 3 bases, with 6 bases between them. The CDR3 region is CASSLGKLYNSPLHF. Written as DNA, the CDR3 is TGTGCCAGCAGCTTAGGGAAGCTCTATAATTCACCCCTCCACTTT.